The entry below gives a single T cell receptor (beta chain) sequence along with its context. This entry belongs to a study of beta chain features in type 1 diabetes. Overall study context: Sorted cell examination encompassed around 100,000,000 cells across all samples.

Isolated RNA was reverse transcribed in full, so expressed TCRB transcripts were sequenced. Only in-frame clones appear in the TCRdb table, and some are missing; sequencing was by immunoSEQ multiplex PCR. The data show around 300,000 clones, roughly 11% seen once. The sample taken for sequencing was naive CD4+ T cells from blood. The origin of this receptor is a woman aged 25 to 39 in good health.

CDR3 bases: TGTGCCAGCAGCTTAGACCGACTAAGCAATGAGCAGTTCTTC. Amino acid sequence: CASSLDRLSNEQFF. The chain combines TRBV11-3 with TRBJ2-1, with D possibly matching TRBD2 (5 bases). V was clipped by 0 bases and J by 6 bases, with 9 bases between them. Germline CDR1 reads SGHNT; CDR2 reads YENEEA. This CDR3 comprises 14 residues.